One TCR beta chain is described in this entry. What it recognizes is unknown. These data originate in a study of cytomegalovirus exposure and HLA in healthy donors. Study-wide findings and caveats: A previous analysis found most TCR beta V segments productive roughly 90% or roughly 30% of the time.

CDR1 and CDR2 from the germline V gene are MGHRA and YSYEKL. The CDR3 has 17 amino acids. Trimming took 0 bases from V and 4 from J; bases not matched to a gene: 9. Use of 60 Vbeta and 13 Jbeta primers characterized the PCR. Profiled with immunoSEQ multiplex PCR; TCRdb holds only in-frame clones, not every one. The sample has about 120,000 clones, 65% to 90% seen once; the top ten hold 2.1%. The clonotype was recovered from a man aged 25 to 45 in good health and CMV-seronegative. The specimen was PBMCs. V is TRBV4-1 and J is TRBJ2-7, with 10 bases aligning to TRBD2. The CDR3 protein is CASSQDGLAGDRYEQYF. The CDR3 DNA sequence: TGCGCCAGCAGCCAAGACGGGCTAGCGGGGGATAGGTACGAGCAGTACTTC.